This T cell receptor (beta chain) was observed in a study of beta chain features in type 1 diabetes (dated by TCRdb to 2016 to 2019). About the study as a whole: No differences in mean age, gender distribution, total cell number or subset yield were found between patients and healthy donors. Regulatory and stem cell-like memory subsets were isolated from only 8 patients and about 8 healthy donors, whereas naive and central memory subsets came from all 30 or so donors. In the study, TCRB repertoires of sorted circulating CD4+ T cell subsets from recently diagnosed type 1 diabetes patients were compared with those of matched healthy donors. A total of about 100,000,000 sorted cells were examined across all samples, and RNA yield correlated strongly with the number of cells per subset.

The High Capacity cDNA Reverse Transcription Kit was used to reverse transcribe all of the isolated RNA, meaning that expressed TCRB transcripts were what got sequenced. Deep immunoSEQ sequencing was applied to naive, central memory and regulatory T cell samples, giving an average of around 3.4 million total reads per sample. After sorted cells were lysed in RLT buffer, RNA was extracted with DNase-treated RNeasy Micro or Mini kits, with the choice depending on cell number. Each cell subset was processed on its own to prevent cross-contamination, while patient and healthy donor samples were processed together. The immunoSEQ multiplex PCR was used to amplify TCRB sequences from cDNA, generating 87-bp fragments that spanned the CDR3 region. Amplicons were sequenced on the Illumina HiSeq platform. Under the source paper's analysis protocol: PCR bias was computationally corrected using synthetic template baselines, reads within Hamming distance 2 were collapsed, and singletons that could not be merged were discarded. Reads were aligned against IMGT so that V, D and J genes, CDR3 length and insertions or deletions at six rearrangement sites could be assigned. Within each subset, clonotype counts were normalized to sorted cell number, and only after that were true diversity and Gini coefficients computed with the tcR R package. Repertoire sharing was quantified using the overlap coefficient calculated on TCRB nucleotide sequences. Out-of-frame TCRB sequences from naive cells were analyzed to stand in for the pre-selection repertoire. TCRdb's version of the immuneACCESS table is confined to in-frame rearrangements and falls short of the full clone set. An unresolved V gene accounts for under half of the shortfall where checked; the remainder is of unknown origin. The V and J calls and clone size come from that table; D and trimming were worked out from the DNA. The sample table shows about 330,000 clones, and 9.5% to 11% are seen once. The ten most abundant clones make up 0.015% to 0.02% of the sample.

Each donor gave one peripheral blood draw, averaging about 120 mL, which was collected into heparinised tubes. A BD FACSAria II and a panel including CD45RO, CCR7, CD25, CD127, CD95 and CD27 were used to sort naive, central memory, regulatory and stem cell-like memory CD4+ T cells. Every sorted population had a purity above 95%. PBMCs were isolated right away by Lymphoprep density gradient centrifugation and were stained directly, without culture. So that batch effects would be minimized, each experiment stained and sorted samples in pairs, pairing one healthy donor with one patient. Including cysteine and phenylalanine, the CDR3 has 15 amino acids. The DNA shown is the 45-base CDR3, in frame from base 1. V is trimmed back by 2 bases and J by 8 bases, and the junction contains 7 bases that no gene match accounts for. In the germline V gene, CDR1 corresponds to KGHSH and CDR2 to LQKENI. Paper-wide results and their limitations: Shorter templates might have been favored by PCR, but patient and control samples were amplified and corrected together, so both groups would have been affected equally by any skew. Patients with type 1 diabetes made fewer insertions and deleted more nucleotides at VDJ recombination sites, implying thymic rearrangement abnormalities. Because cDNA was sequenced instead of genomic DNA, highly expressing activated cells could be over-represented, though the groups showed no difference in activation or CD3 levels. Because small numbers of individuals were included in the HLA sub-analyses, any influence of HLA type on TCRB rearrangement was left unresolved. The naive, central memory and regulatory TCRB repertoires appeared to resemble one another more closely among patients than among healthy donors. In all four CD4+ subsets, TCRB CDR3 length was moderately but significantly shorter in type 1 diabetes patients.

This clone appeared a few times. Its antigen target is currently unknown. No base-level quality is on record; no much larger clone is a single base apart. This receptor was taken from a woman aged 30 to 39 in good health. The rearranged segments are TRBV18 and TRBJ2-4; 9 bases in between match TRBD1. Input material: naive CD4+ T cells from blood. This specimen's cell subset or site label, interpreted: true naive CD4+ T cells. The CDR3 has the sequence CASSPGGQGYDIQYF. The DNA sequence is TGTGCCAGCTCACCAGGGGGACAGGGATATGACATTCAGTACTTC.